This is a list of T cell receptor beta chains from one sample in a study of cytomegalovirus exposure and HLA in healthy donors. Produced via immunoSEQ multiplex PCR; TCRdb's table is partial and in-frame only. The data show around 170,000 clones, around 83% seen once. The material sequenced was PBMCs. Receptors originate from a woman under 30 in good health and CMV-seronegative. The CDR3 runs from the conserved cysteine through the conserved F or W. The D gene is left open where the match is weak. A clone size is listed for some rows: how often the clone was seen (once, few, many), or a class if it is expanded.

clone size	J gene	V gene	D gene	CDR3 DNA	CDR3 protein
.	TRBJ2-7	TRBV6-5	TRBD2	TGTGCCAGCAGTTACTCCGGGACTAGGCCCTACGAGCAGTACTTC	CASSYSGTRPYEQYF
.	TRBJ2-7	TRBV5-1	TRBD2	TGCGCCAGCAGCCATAGCGCGGGGGGACCCTACGAGCAGTACTTC	CASSHSAGGPYEQYF
.	TRBJ2-7	TRBV27	TRBD2	TGTGCCAGCAGTTGGGGGGGGGTGGGGGAGCAGTACTTC	CASSWGGVGEQYF
.	TRBJ1-5	TRBV6-5	.	TGTGCCAGCAGCAAAGAAGAGAATCAGCCCCAGCATTTT	CASSKEENQPQHF
.	TRBJ2-5	TRBV28	TRBD1	TGTGCCAGCAGTTCATCTGGACAGGAACAAGAGACCCAGTACTTC	CASSSSGQEQETQYF
.	TRBJ2-2	TRBV18	.	TGTGCCAGCTCACCCGGACACCTGGCGAACACCGGGGAGCTGTTTTTT	CASSPGHLANTGELFF
.	TRBJ1-5	TRBV19	.	TGTGCCAGTGATACCCGCCAAGGGGAAGACAATCAGCCCCAGCATTTT	CASDTRQGEDNQPQHF
.	TRBJ2-7	TRBV29-1	.	TGCAGCGCCCTCTCCTTTCCCTACGAGCAGTACTTC	CSALSFPYEQYF
.	TRBJ2-7	TRBV7-9	TRBD1	TGTGCCAGCAGCGGGACAGGGGGCCCTTACAACTACGAGCAGTACTTC	CASSGTGGPYNYEQYF
.	TRBJ1-1	TRBV6-5	TRBD1	TGTGCCAGCAGACGTGACAGGGTCCAAGATGAAGCTTTCTTT	CASRRDRVQDEAFF
.	TRBJ2-1	TRBV7-3	.	TGTGCCAGCAGCCCCCATAGCGGAACTTACAATGAGCAGTTCTTC	CASSPHSGTYNEQFF
.	TRBJ1-1	TRBV27	TRBD1	TGTGCCAGCACCTTACAGGGGGCCACTGAAGCTTTCTTT	CASTLQGATEAFF
.	TRBJ1-1	TRBV27	.	TGTGCCAGTTCCCTAGACGGGAACACTGAAGCTTTCTTT	CASSLDGNTEAFF
.	TRBJ2-5	TRBV7-3	TRBD1	TGTGCCAGCAGCCGACAGGGCCCTGGGGAGACCCAGTACTTC	CASSRQGPGETQYF
.	TRBJ2-7	TRBV19	TRBD1	TGTGCCAGTAGTATCCCAGGGGGAGACGAGCAGTACTTC	CASSIPGGDEQYF
.	TRBJ2-7	TRBV7-6	.	TGTGCCAGCAGCTTAGCGCAGGGCCACGAGCAGTACTTC	CASSLAQGHEQYF
.	TRBJ2-1	TRBV13	TRBD2	TGTGCCAGCAGCGGGAGATGGTCGGGACTAGCTCCGAATCTTCACTACAATGAGCAGTTCTTC	CASSGRWSGLAPNLHYNEQFF
.	TRBJ2-7	TRBV5-6	TRBD1	TGTGCCAGCAGTCGTACAGGGGACTACGAGCAGTACTTC	CASSRTGDYEQYF
.	TRBJ1-5	TRBV6-1	TRBD1	TGTGCCAGCAGTGAACCCCAAGGACAGGGAGGTAATAGCAATCAGCCCCAGCATTTT	CASSEPQGQGGNSNQPQHF
.	TRBJ2-3	TRBV2	TRBD1	TGTGCCAGGGGGACAGAGAGCACAGATACGCAGTATTTT	CARGTESTDTQYF
.	TRBJ2-3	TRBV5-5	.	TGTGCCAGCAGCTTGGGAGGGGATACGCAGTATTTT	CASSLGGDTQYF
.	TRBJ1-1	TRBV11-2	TRBD1	TGTGCCAGCAGCTTAGGCTACGGGACAGGGCTGAACACTGAAGCTTTCTTT	CASSLGYGTGLNTEAFF
.	TRBJ2-5	TRBV1	.	TGCACCAGCAGCCAAGAACTGCTAGGGGGGCGGGAGGGCCAAGAGACCCAGTACTTC	CTSSQELLGGREGQETQYF
.	TRBJ1-4	TRBV5-6	.	TGTGCCAGCAGCCTCGGGGCAACTAATGAAAAACTGTTTTTT	CASSLGATNEKLFF
.	TRBJ2-1	TRBV4-2	TRBD2	TGTGCCAGCAGCCAAGAGGACGGGGGGGCCACTGAGCAGTTCTTC	CASSQEDGGATEQFF
.	TRBJ2-5	TRBV5-1	.	TGCGCCAGCAGCTTTGGTAATTCGGGAGTTACCAGGTACCAAGAGACCCAGTACTTC	CASSFGNSGVTRYQETQYF
.	TRBJ2-3	TRBV7-9	.	TGTGCCAGCAGCTCGACGAGGAGCACAGATACGCAGTATTTT	CASSSTRSTDTQYF
.	TRBJ2-6	TRBV11-2	TRBD1	TGTGCCAGCAGCCTGACAGGGGGTAGCTCTGGGGCCAACGTCCTGACTTTC	CASSLTGGSSGANVLTF
once	TRBJ1-2	TRBV9	.	TGTGCCAGCAGCGTAGACTTTCGCTACACCTTC	CASSVDFRYTF
.	TRBJ1-1	TRBV5-1	.	TGCGCCAGCAGCTTGGATCTCGGGAACACTGAAGCTTTCTTT	CASSLDLGNTEAFF
.	TRBJ1-1	TRBV30	.	TGTGCCTGGAGTGCGAACAGGGACACTGAAGCTTTCTTT	CAWSANRDTEAFF
.	TRBJ1-1	TRBV6-6	.	TGTGCCAGCAGGCCCCTAGGGGGGGGCTGGAACACTGAAGCTTTCTTT	CASRPLGGGWNTEAFF
.	TRBJ2-3	TRBV25-1	.	TGTGCCAGCAGTGACCCCCAAGCCTCAGGGAGCACAGATACGCAGTATTTT	CASSDPQASGSTDTQYF
.	TRBJ2-2	TRBV5-1	TRBD2	TGCGCCAGCAGCTTGGGCGGGGGTAACACCGGGGAGCTGTTTTTT	CASSLGGGNTGELFF
.	TRBJ2-2	TRBV5-1	TRBD1	TGCGCCAGCAGCCCCAGGACAGGGGGCCTCCTGAACACCGGGGAGCTGTTTTTT	CASSPRTGGLLNTGELFF
.	TRBJ2-2	TRBV2	TRBD1	TGTGCCAGCAATATACAGGGGGTCGGCACCGGGGAGCTGTTTTTT	CASNIQGVGTGELFF
once	TRBJ2-1	TRBV29-1	TRBD1	TGCAGCGCATTTCCCGGGACAGGGGGTGACAATGAGCAGTTCTTC	CSAFPGTGGDNEQFF
.	TRBJ2-7	TRBV6-5	TRBD2	TGTGCCAGCAGTTACTCGAGACTAGCGGAGCAGTACTTC	CASSYSRLAEQYF
.	TRBJ1-5	TRBV7-2	TRBD1	TGTGCCAGCAGCTTGAGACAGGGCTACAATCAGCCCCAGCATTTT	CASSLRQGYNQPQHF
.	TRBJ1-1	TRBV27	TRBD1	TGTGCCAGCAAACGGGACAGGGGGTCATCTGAAGCTTTCTTT	CASKRDRGSSEAFF
few	TRBJ1-1	TRBV6-5	TRBD1	TGTGCCAGCAGTTACTCGAGGGGGCTCCACACTGAAGCTTTCTTT	CASSYSRGLHTEAFF
.	TRBJ2-7	TRBV30	TRBD2	TGTGCCTGGAGTGTACGCGGGAGGGGGCACTCCTACGAGCAGTACTTC	CAWSVRGRGHSYEQYF
.	TRBJ2-2	TRBV5-1	TRBD2	TGCGCCAGCAGCTTGGGGTTCCTAGCGGGGGCGAGCACCGGGGAGCTGTTTTTT	CASSLGFLAGASTGELFF
.	TRBJ2-7	TRBV18	.	TGTGCCAGCTCACCATTTGAACAGGTTGCCTACGAGCAGTACTTC	CASSPFEQVAYEQYF
few	TRBJ2-7	TRBV7-9	TRBD1	TGTGCCAGCAGCGAACAGGGGGCCACCTACGAGCAGTACTTC	CASSEQGATYEQYF
.	TRBJ1-2	TRBV27	.	TGTGCCAGCAGTTTAATTGCACCCAGGGATTACTATGGCTACACCTTC	CASSLIAPRDYYGYTF
.	TRBJ1-2	TRBV5-1	TRBD1	TGCGCCAGCAGCTTGGAGGGGACAGGGAACTATGGCTACACCTTC	CASSLEGTGNYGYTF
once	TRBJ2-3	TRBV29-1	TRBD1	TGCAGCGTTCGTAGAGGGGGCCCTAGCACAGATACGCAGTATTTT	CSVRRGGPSTDTQYF
.	TRBJ2-7	TRBV19	TRBD1	TGTGCCAGTAGTGCCACCGGGACAGGGATTTACGAGCAGTACTTC	CASSATGTGIYEQYF